These 32 T cell receptor beta chains were sequenced from one sample in a study of PD-L1 blockade in urothelial cancer. TCRdb keeps only in-frame clones here, not all; method: immunoSEQ multiplex PCR. The sample carries 35,000 to 45,000 clones, around 34% recorded once. Sequences were derived from tumor tissue, sampled before atezolizumab (anti-PD-L1) treatment. These receptors were taken from a man aged 60 to 75 with urothelial cancer.

The chain uses TRBV11-3 and TRBJ2-1; 9 nucleotides agree with TRBD2. The CDR3 covers 17 residues. Unmatched junction bases numbered 8, after V lost 3 bases and J lost 2 bases. The germline gives CDR1 SGHNT, CDR2 YENEEA. CDR3 region: CASSFSSGRFAYNEQFF. CDR3 DNA: TGTGCCAGCAGCTTTAGCAGCGGGAGGTTCGCCTACAATGAGCAGTTCTTC.

V usage is TRBV5-1 and J usage is TRBJ2-1, with 7 bases identical to TRBD2. Germline CDR1 reads SGHRS; CDR2 reads YFSETQ. CDR3 size: 15 residues. J gave up 6 bases and V 0 bases, and 6 bases lay outside the gene matches. CDR3: CASSLAGGRVNEQFF. CDR3 nucleotides: TGCGCCAGCAGCTTGGCCGGGGGGAGGGTCAATGAGCAGTTCTTC.

The gene calls are TRBV10-1 and TRBJ2-3; D is unclear. The germline V and J ends were trimmed by 3 bases and 1 base, with 5 bases remaining between them. This CDR3 is 13 amino acids long. Germline V lookup: CDR1 WNHNN, CDR2 SYGVQD (reference sequence). This CDR3 is CASSEAGTDTQYF. CDR3 nucleotides: TGCGCCAGCAGTGAAGCAGGCACAGATACGCAGTATTTT.

This clone has a handful of counts. The chain has TRBV18 and TRBJ2-5; unclear D gene. Trimming removed 0 bases from V and 4 bases from J, with 9 bases in between. CDR1 KGHSH and CDR2 LQKENI come from the germline V gene. CDR3 length: 14 amino acids. The DNA for the CDR3 is TGTGCCAGCTCACCACCGTTCCGTAGAGAGACCCAGTACTTC. Protein sequence: CASSPPFRRETQYF.

This CDR3 is CASSESGNNSPLHF. CDR3 DNA sequence: TGCGCCAGCAGTGAGTCAGGGAATAATTCACCCCTCCACTTT. The J gene is TRBJ1-6, the V gene TRBV10-1; D gene unclear. CDR3 length: 14 residues. Trimming took off 0 bases at V and 5 bases at J, with 5 bases between the two ends. CDR1 and CDR2 (germline): WNHNN, SYGVQD (reference sequence).

The chain has TRBV28 and TRBJ2-5; 8 bases fit TRBD1. Germline values: CDR1 MDHEN, CDR2 SYDVKM. The CDR3 loop spans 17 amino acids. With V trimmed by 4 bases and J by 5 bases, 15 bases remained unmatched. CDR3 in DNA: TGTGCCAGCAGTTCCCATCCCACGCATACAGGGGGGGAGACCCAGTACTTC. Protein sequence: CASSSHPTHTGGETQYF. Full variable domain (outside the CDR3, taken from reference TRBV28 and TRBJ2-5): DVKVTQSSRYLVKRTGEKVFLECVQDMDHENMFWYRQDPGLGLRLIYFSYDVKMKEKGDIPEGYSVSREKKERFSLILESASTNQTSMYLCASSSHPTHTGGETQYFGPGTRLLVL.

This clone was recorded at least ten times. The chain links TRBV11-3 to TRBJ2-7; 10 bases agree with TRBD2. Germline V gene sequence: CDR1 SGHNT, CDR2 YENEEA. With 1 base clipped from V and 3 bases from J, the junction kept 9 bases outside the gene matches. The CDR3 length is 17 residues. DNA of the CDR3: TGTGCCAGCAGCTTAGTGGTTACTAGCGGGGCCAGCTACGAGCAGTACTTC. Translation gives CASSLVVTSGASYEQYF.

The chain uses TRBV7-5 and TRBJ1-1. TRBV7-5 is recorded as a pseudogene. This CDR3 spans 15 amino acids. CDR3 coding DNA: TGTGCCAGCAGCTTACCGCGGGGGCTCGACACTGAAGCTTTCTTT. It specifies CASSLPRGLDTEAFF.

CDR3 residues: CASSEGGTGNTGYTF. In DNA, the CDR3 is TGTGCCAGCAGTGAAGGAGGGACAGGGAATACCGGCTACACCTTC. The chain employs TRBV6-4 and TRBJ1-2, with 9 bases identical to TRBD1. Germline values: CDR1 MRHNA, CDR2 SNTAGT. This CDR3 is built from 15 residues. Trimming took 3 bases from V and 8 from J; bases not matched to a gene: 10.

V is TRBV18 and J is TRBJ2-1; 7 bases agree with TRBD2. The CDR3 runs to 12 residues. In germline, CDR1 is KGHSH, CDR2 LQKENI. V was clipped by 4 bases and J by 7 bases; unmatched bases: 1. This CDR3 is CASSLSGNEQFF. CDR3 DNA: TGTGCCAGCTCACTTAGCGGGAATGAGCAGTTCTTC.

This clone was observed a handful of times. The rearrangement links TRBV19 to TRBJ2-3; no firm D call. This CDR3 comprises 14 residues. V was cut by 6 bases and J by 2 bases, with 12 bases left in between. Germline V gene lookup returns CDR1 LNHDA and CDR2 SQIVND (reference sequence). CDR3 protein: CASRGSPSTDTQYF. Here the CDR3 DNA reads TGTGCCAGTAGGGGCTCACCTTCCACAGATACGCAGTATTTT.

In its sample, this clone was seen a few times. The chain combines TRBV23-1 with TRBJ1-2; D gene ambiguous. TRBV23-1 is an open reading frame, and its role is uncertain. V was cut by 6 bases and J by 6 bases, with 14 bases left in between. This CDR3 spans 13 amino acids. Written as DNA, the CDR3 is TGCGCCAGCAGCTTGGAGGGAGGGCATGGCTACACCTTC. Translating it yields CASSLEGGHGYTF.

CDR3 sequence (DNA): TGTGCCAGCAGTGGGGCAGTAGACAATGAGCAGTTCTTC. Encoded protein: CASSGAVDNEQFF. The rearrangement uses TRBV25-1 and TRBJ2-1; D is unclear. Germline V gene sequence: CDR1 MGHDK, CDR2 SYGVNS. Trimming left V 4 bases short and J 5 bases short, with 9 bases between. The CDR3 totals 13 residues.

The table lists this clone with many counts. The J gene is TRBJ2-2, the V gene TRBV11-3, with D possibly being TRBD2 (6 bases). The V end was cut by 1 base, the J end by 5 bases, with 14 bases between. This CDR3 has 16 residues. In germline, CDR1 is SGHNT, CDR2 YENEEA. CDR3 in DNA: TGTGCCAGCAGCTTAGTTCCCGGGAGAAGGACCGGGGAGCTGTTTTTT. This sequence encodes CASSLVPGRRTGELFF.

The V gene is TRBV11-3, the J gene TRBJ1-5, with D maybe TRBD1 (5 bases). Germline assignment: CDR1 SGHNT and CDR2 YENEEA. V was trimmed by 1 base and J by 6 bases, leaving 16 bases between them. This CDR3 is built from 16 residues. CDR3 amino acids: CASSLGSYGAGQPQHF. The DNA for the CDR3 is TGTGCCAGCAGCTTAGGATCCTACGGGGCGGGTCAGCCCCAGCATTTT.

This clone turned up a few times. The chain recombines TRBV19 with TRBJ2-7; D uncertain. This CDR3 region has 12 residues. The germline V gene encodes CDR1 LNHDA and CDR2 SQIVND (reference sequence). The ends were cut back, 0 bases at V and 6 bases at J, with 6 bases in the middle. CDR3 protein: CASSIEGIEQYF. CDR3 nucleotides: TGTGCCAGTAGTATAGAGGGGATCGAGCAGTACTTC.

This chain connects TRBV2 to TRBJ2-3; 11 nucleotides line up with TRBD2. CDR3 length: 15 amino acids. The junction had 8 bases not matched to a gene; V was cut back by 6 bases and J by 6 bases. Germline values: CDR1 SNHLY, CDR2 FYNNEI. CDR3 sequence reads: CASSTGTSGADTQYF. CDR3 coding DNA: TGTGCCAGCAGCACCGGGACTAGCGGTGCCGATACGCAGTATTTT.

This clone was observed a handful of times. The J gene is TRBJ1-1, the V gene TRBV6-8, with D possibly TRBD1 on 5 matching bases. Deletions cut 5 bases from V and 4 bases from J, with 11 bases between. Germline V CDR1 and CDR2: MNHGY, SAAAGT. The CDR3 runs to 13 residues. In DNA, the CDR3 is TGTGCCAGCAGTCTGGAAAGGGGCACTGAAGCTTTCTTT. Its protein is CASSLERGTEAFF.

V and J are TRBV15 and TRBJ2-7, with D tentatively TRBD1 or TRBD2 (5 bases each). Per the germline V gene, CDR1 is LNHNV and CDR2 is YYDKDF (reference sequence). The CDR3 has 14 amino acids. V was pared by 6 bases and J by 2 bases, with 14 bases between. The CDR3 is CATSTAGTPYEQYF. The CDR3 nucleotides are TGTGCCACCAGTACCGCAGGGACCCCCTACGAGCAGTACTTC.

V usage is TRBV6-4 and J usage is TRBJ2-2; D remains unclear. V shed 5 bases and J shed 6 bases, with 19 bases lying between them. Looked up from germline, CDR1 is MRHNA and CDR2 is SNTAGT. This CDR3 has 16 residues. The CDR3 coding sequence is TGTGCCAGCAGTCGCCCACCGGGCCCCGTGGCCGGGGAGCTGTTTTTT. It codes for CASSRPPGPVAGELFF.

The genes are TRBV29-1 and TRBJ1-1; D possibly corresponds to TRBD1 (6 bases). Germline values: CDR1 SQVTM, CDR2 ANQGSEA. The CDR3 covers 12 residues. Trimming stripped 3 bases from V and 1 base from J, with 6 bases between. CDR3 protein: CSVDRGNTEAFF. CDR3 DNA: TGCAGCGTTGACAGGGGGAACACTGAAGCTTTCTTT.

This clone was recorded a few times. The chain recombines TRBV18 with TRBJ1-4; no clear D. The CDR3 is made up of 12 amino acids. The germline V gene has CDR1 KGHSH and CDR2 LQKENI. V gave up 3 bases and J gave up 13 bases, with 12 bases separating them. The CDR3 DNA reads as TGTGCCAGCTCACCGGGCGATAGGGCACTGTTTTTT. Translated, it gives CASSPGDRALFF.

The sample holds a few counts of this clone. The chain has TRBV1 and TRBJ2-2; the D segment call TRBD2 is taken from the table without a DNA check. TRBV1 is shown as a pseudogene. CDR3 length: 18 amino acids. The CDR3 is CASSQEPAGGRNTGELFF. The CDR3 DNA reads TGCGCCAGCAGCCAAGAGCCAGCGGGAGGACGGAACACCGGGGAGCTGTTTTTT.

The V gene is TRBV6-8, the J gene TRBJ2-1, with D maybe TRBD1 (7 bases). This CDR3 is built from 13 residues. The germline V gene has CDR1 MNHGY and CDR2 SAAAGT. Trimming removed 8 bases from V and 6 bases from J, with 14 bases in between. The CDR3 here is CASGGGGRNEQFF. The CDR3 DNA is TGTGCCAGCGGCGGAGGGGGCCGCAATGAGCAGTTCTTC.

The CDR3 DNA follows: TGTGCCAGTAGTATGAGTGGGAGTTTCGGGGAGACCCAGTACTTC. Its protein product is CASSMSGSFGETQYF. The chain links TRBV19 to TRBJ2-5; tentative D call: TRBD2 (5 bases). Germline V gene sequence: CDR1 LNHDA, CDR2 SQIVND (reference sequence). V lost 3 bases to trimming and J lost 5 bases, with 16 bases between them. This CDR3 is 15 amino acids long.

This chain joins TRBV30 and TRBJ2-3; 9 bases are a match to TRBD2. The length of the CDR3 is 15 residues. The V and J ends lost 3 bases and 3 bases, in that order; junction bases with no gene match: 7. Germline V CDR1 and CDR2: GTSNPN, SVGIG (reference sequence). CDR3 coding DNA: TGTGCCTGGAGCCGGGGTAGCGGGGGTACAGATACGCAGTATTTT. This translates into CAWSRGSGGTDTQYF.

This clone was detected only a few times. This sequence joins TRBV6-8 and TRBJ2-5; unclear D gene. Trimming removed 0 bases at V and 5 bases at J, with 10 bases between. CDR1 and CDR2 (germline): MNHGY, SAAAGT. This CDR3 spans 14 amino acids. The CDR3 bases are TGTGCCAGCAGTTACTCGAAAGCGCGCGAGACCCAGTACTTC. This gives the protein CASSYSKARETQYF.

By proportion, this clone is medium-sized. The chain recombines TRBV6-8 with TRBJ2-2; D is uncertain. Trimming removed 7 bases at V and 6 bases at J, with 18 bases between. Germline lookup yields CDR1 MNHGY and CDR2 SAAAGT. The CDR3 covers 15 residues. DNA of the CDR3: TGTGCCAGCATTCCCGATCAATCAGGCGCCGGGGAGCTGTTTTTT. Translating it yields CASIPDQSGAGELFF.

A few counts support this clone. The chain couples TRBV6-9 to TRBJ2-7; D possibly corresponds to TRBD1 (7 bases). Germline assignment: CDR1 MNHGY and CDR2 SVAAGI. CDR3 length equals 17 residues. V lost 5 bases, J lost 0 bases, and 20 bases lay in between. The CDR3 here is CASSGDRLGLYSYEQYF. CDR3 coding DNA: TGTGCCAGCAGTGGGGACAGACTAGGACTATACTCCTACGAGCAGTACTTC.

This clone appeared a single time. The CDR3 loop is CSARGTSGSHNEQFF. CDR3 nucleotides: TGCAGCGCTAGAGGGACTAGCGGGAGTCACAATGAGCAGTTCTTC. The rearrangement links TRBV29-1 to TRBJ2-1; 14 nucleotides agree with TRBD2. The CDR3 is 15 amino acids. Germline loops: CDR1 SQVTM, CDR2 ANQGSEA. V lost 7 bases to trimming and J lost 5 bases; unmatched junction nucleotides: 7.

The chain links TRBV29-1 to TRBJ2-1; D remains unclear. CDR3 length equals 14 residues. Trimming shortened V by 7 bases and J by 0 bases, and 13 bases separated the two germline ends. Germline CDR1 reads SQVTM; CDR2 reads ANQGSEA. The CDR3 DNA follows: TGCAGCGCCCAAAGTGCTAGCTCCTACAATGAGCAGTTCTTC. Translated, it gives CSAQSASSYNEQFF.

This chain uses TRBV11-3 with TRBJ2-6; no firm D call. CDR1 and CDR2 (germline): SGHNT, YENEEA. There are 14 residues in the CDR3. The V and J ends lost 4 bases and 2 bases respectively, with 6 bases between them. CDR3 sequence (DNA): TGTGCCAGCAGCTCCGATGCTGGGGCCAACGTCCTGACTTTC. Its protein product is CASSSDAGANVLTF.